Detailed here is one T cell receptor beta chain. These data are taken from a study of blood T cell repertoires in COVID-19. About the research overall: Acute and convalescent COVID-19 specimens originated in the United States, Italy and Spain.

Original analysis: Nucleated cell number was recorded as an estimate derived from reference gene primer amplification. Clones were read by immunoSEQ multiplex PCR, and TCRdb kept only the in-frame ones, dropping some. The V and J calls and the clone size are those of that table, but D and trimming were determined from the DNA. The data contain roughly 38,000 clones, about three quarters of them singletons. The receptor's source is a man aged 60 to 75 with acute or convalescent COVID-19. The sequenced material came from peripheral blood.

The CDR3 region has the DNA TGTGCCAGTAGTACCCGTGACACCCGTACGCATTTT. The encoded protein is CASSTRDTRTHF. The rearrangement links TRBV19 to TRBJ1-5; no clear D gene. V gave up 4 bases and J gave up 15 bases, with 16 bases separating them. The CDR3 runs 12 residues. Germline V gene sequence: CDR1 LNHDA, CDR2 SQIVND (reference sequence).